The rows below give T cell receptor beta chains drawn from one sample of a study of spatial heterogeneity in lung cancer. TCRdb re-called the 5' RACE reads with MiXCR, one entry per CDR3 protein. Found here are some 9,900 distinct CDR3 sequences, around 7.8% of them singletons; the top ten hold about 19%. Sample: lung tumor tissue, taken at surgery. The receptors originated from a male donor with early-stage non-small cell lung cancer. The CDR3 runs from the conserved cysteine through the conserved F or W.

>TRBJ1-1|TRBV28
CASSFRTGNTEAFF
>TRBJ2-5|TRBV7-3
CASSYRAGETQYF
>TRBJ2-7|TRBV20-1
CSARPSGAISYEQYF
>TRBJ2-7|TRBV14
CASSQDTTGGYEQYF
>TRBJ2-3|TRBV7-3
CASSLTPLGEDAQYF
>TRBJ2-2|TRBV20-1
CSAGSGSYTGELFF
>TRBJ2-3|TRBV20-1
CSAPAPRETQDTQYF
>TRBJ2-7|TRBV6-1
CASSLGHLPYEQYF
>TRBJ2-1|TRBV11-2
CASSQGGAAYNEQFF
>TRBJ2-2|TRBV12-3/TRBV12-4
CASSLVSTGELFF
>TRBJ2-3|TRBV2
CASRSQGRGTDTQYF
>TRBJ2-5|TRBV5-1
CASSSGTGALKETQYF
>TRBJ2-5|TRBV5-1
CASSLGPTGGEETQYF
>TRBJ2-2|TRBV5-1
CASSQGRGNTGELFF
>TRBJ2-1|TRBV28
CASSPPPLAGGPREQFF
>TRBJ2-3|TRBV7-2
CASNPPSGGLQDTQYF
>TRBJ1-3|TRBV20-1
CSATDRAGNTIYF
>TRBJ1-1|TRBV5-6
CASSLDGGLAEAFF
>TRBJ2-1|TRBV29-1
CSLLAGSSYNEQFF
>TRBJ2-7|TRBV9
CASSIGQDEQYF
>TRBJ2-3|TRBV5-1
CASSLSPRERTQYF
>TRBJ2-1|TRBV5-1
CASSYSSGRINEQFF
>TRBJ1-5|TRBV30
CAWSAGGGGWSNQPQHF
>TRBJ1-1|TRBV11-2
CASSLEGGTEAFF
>TRBJ1-1|TRBV18
CASSAGADTEAFF
>TRBJ2-7|TRBV27
CASSPYWDRGYEQYF
>TRBJ2-2|TRBV5-1
CASSAQGFGGELFF
>TRBJ1-4|TRBV7-2
CASSSTGLGGEKLFF
>TRBJ1-6|TRBV30
CAWSEGTVYNSPLHF
>TRBJ2-7|TRBV2
CASSEGVNYEQYF
>TRBJ1-5|TRBV6-2/TRBV6-3
CASTGRGGGNQPQHF
>TRBJ2-2|TRBV6-1
CASSELVVGELFF
>TRBJ2-3|TRBV25-1
CASSRGTDTQYF
>TRBJ2-7|TRBV18
CASSLASGVPYEQYF
>TRBJ2-3|TRBV20-1
CSASVRADTQYF
>TRBJ2-7|TRBV28
CASSLEGTGRYEQYF
>TRBJ2-5|TRBV5-1
CASSLAGGAPEETQYF
>TRBJ2-2|TRBV20-1
CSARDQKRPNTGELFF
>TRBJ1-1|TRBV18
CASSPGSRKGGNEAFF
>TRBJ2-7|TRBV7-2
CASSLAEAGGIFEQYF
>TRBJ1-1|TRBV7-9
CASSYRGLNEAFF
>TRBJ1-6|TRBV10-3
CAIRPLGTDSPLHF
>TRBJ2-2|TRBV11-1
CASSLESGNTGELFF